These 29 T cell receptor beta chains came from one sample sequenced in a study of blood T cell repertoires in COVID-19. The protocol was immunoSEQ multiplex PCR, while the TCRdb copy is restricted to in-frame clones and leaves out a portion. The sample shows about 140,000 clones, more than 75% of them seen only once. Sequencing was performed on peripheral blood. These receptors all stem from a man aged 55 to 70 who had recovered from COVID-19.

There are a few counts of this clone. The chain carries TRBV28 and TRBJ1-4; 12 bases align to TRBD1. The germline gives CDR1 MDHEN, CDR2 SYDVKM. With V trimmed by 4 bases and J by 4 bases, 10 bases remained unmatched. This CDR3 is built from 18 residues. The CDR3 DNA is TGTGCCAGCAGTTCACTCCGGGACAGGGGGCCAAATAATGAAAAACTGTTTTTT. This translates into CASSSLRDRGPNNEKLFF.

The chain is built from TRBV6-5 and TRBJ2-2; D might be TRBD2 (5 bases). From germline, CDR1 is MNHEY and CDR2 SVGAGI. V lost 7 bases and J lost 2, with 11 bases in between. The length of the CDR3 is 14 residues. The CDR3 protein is CASMWEINTGELFF. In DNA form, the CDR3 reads TGTGCCAGCATGTGGGAGATTAACACCGGGGAGCTGTTTTTT.

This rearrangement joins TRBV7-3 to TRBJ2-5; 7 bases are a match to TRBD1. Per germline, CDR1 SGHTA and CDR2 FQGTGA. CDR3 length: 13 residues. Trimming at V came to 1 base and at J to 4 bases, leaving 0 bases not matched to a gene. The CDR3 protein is CASSLNRGETQYF. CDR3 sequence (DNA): TGTGCCAGCAGCTTAAACAGGGGAGAGACCCAGTACTTC.

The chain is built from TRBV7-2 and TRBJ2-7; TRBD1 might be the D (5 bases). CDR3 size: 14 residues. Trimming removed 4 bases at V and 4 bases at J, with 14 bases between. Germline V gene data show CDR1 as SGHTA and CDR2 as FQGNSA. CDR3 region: CASSSGPGWYEQYF. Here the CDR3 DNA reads TGTGCCAGCAGCTCCGGGCCAGGGTGGTACGAGCAGTACTTC.

DNA for the CDR3: TGTGCCAGCAGCCCCCAGAGGGACACTGATGGCTACACCTTC. Its protein is CASSPQRDTDGYTF. V gene TRBV9 combines with J gene TRBJ1-2; D perhaps matches TRBD1 (6 bases). V was clipped by 4 bases and J by 6 bases, with 16 bases between them. The germline V gene encodes CDR1 SGDLS and CDR2 YYNGEE. This CDR3 comprises 14 residues.

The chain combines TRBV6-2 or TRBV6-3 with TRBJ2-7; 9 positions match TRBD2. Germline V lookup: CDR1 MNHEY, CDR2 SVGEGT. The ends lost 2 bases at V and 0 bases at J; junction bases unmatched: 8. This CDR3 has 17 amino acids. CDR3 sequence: CASSYVAGGTPSYEQYF. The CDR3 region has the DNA TGTGCCAGCAGTTACGTCGCGGGAGGGACACCCTCCTACGAGCAGTACTTC.

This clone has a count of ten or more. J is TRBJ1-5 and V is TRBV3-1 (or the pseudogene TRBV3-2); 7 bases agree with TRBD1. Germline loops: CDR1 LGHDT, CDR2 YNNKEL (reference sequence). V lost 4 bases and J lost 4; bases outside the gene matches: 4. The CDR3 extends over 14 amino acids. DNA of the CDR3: TGTGCCAGCAGCCTAACAGGGGTAAATCAGCCCCAGCATTTT. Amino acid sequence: CASSLTGVNQPQHF.

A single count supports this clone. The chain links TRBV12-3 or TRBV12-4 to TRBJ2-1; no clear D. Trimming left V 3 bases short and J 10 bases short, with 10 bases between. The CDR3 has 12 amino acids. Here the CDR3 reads CASSFKRTEQFF. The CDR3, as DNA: TGTGCCAGCAGTTTCAAGAGAACCGAGCAGTTCTTC.

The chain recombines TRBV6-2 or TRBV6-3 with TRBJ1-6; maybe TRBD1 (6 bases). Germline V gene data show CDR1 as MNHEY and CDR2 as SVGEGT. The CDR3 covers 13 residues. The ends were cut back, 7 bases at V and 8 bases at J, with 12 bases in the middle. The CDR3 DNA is TGTGCCAGCAACCCGGACAGAGATTCACCCCTCCACTTT. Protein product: CASNPDRDSPLHF.

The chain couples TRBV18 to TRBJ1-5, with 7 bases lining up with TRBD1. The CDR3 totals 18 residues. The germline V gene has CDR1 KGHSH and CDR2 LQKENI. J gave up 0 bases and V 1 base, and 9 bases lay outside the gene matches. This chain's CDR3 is CASSPLGQTRGSNQPQHF. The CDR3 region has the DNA TGTGCCAGCTCACCACTGGGACAGACCAGGGGTAGCAATCAGCCCCAGCATTTT.

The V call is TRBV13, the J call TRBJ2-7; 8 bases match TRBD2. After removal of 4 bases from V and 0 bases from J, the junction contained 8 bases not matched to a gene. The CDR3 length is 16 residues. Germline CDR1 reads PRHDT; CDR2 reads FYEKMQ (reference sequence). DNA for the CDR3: TGTGCCAGCAGCTCGGGAGGGGGAGAAAGCTCCTACGAGCAGTACTTC. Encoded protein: CASSSGGGESSYEQYF.

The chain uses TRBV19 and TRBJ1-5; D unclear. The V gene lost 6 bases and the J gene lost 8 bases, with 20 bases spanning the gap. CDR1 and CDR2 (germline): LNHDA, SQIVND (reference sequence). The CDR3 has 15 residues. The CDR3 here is CASSPIEQVLKPQHF. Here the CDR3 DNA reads TGTGCCAGTAGCCCAATCGAGCAGGTTCTAAAGCCCCAGCATTTT.

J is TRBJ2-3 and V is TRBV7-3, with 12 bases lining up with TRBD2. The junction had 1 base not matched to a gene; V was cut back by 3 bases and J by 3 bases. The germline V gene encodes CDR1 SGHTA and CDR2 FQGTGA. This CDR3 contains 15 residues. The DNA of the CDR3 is TGTGCCAGCAGCTTTCTAGCGGGAGGGACAGATACGCAGTATTTT. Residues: CASSFLAGGTDTQYF.

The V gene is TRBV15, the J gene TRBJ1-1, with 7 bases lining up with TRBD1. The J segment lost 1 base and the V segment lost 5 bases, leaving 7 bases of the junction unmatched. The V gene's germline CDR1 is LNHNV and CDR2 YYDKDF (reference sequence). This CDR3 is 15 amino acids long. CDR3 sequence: CATSSPGQPNTEAFF. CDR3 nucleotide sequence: TGTGCCACCAGCTCCCCGGGACAGCCGAACACTGAAGCTTTCTTT.

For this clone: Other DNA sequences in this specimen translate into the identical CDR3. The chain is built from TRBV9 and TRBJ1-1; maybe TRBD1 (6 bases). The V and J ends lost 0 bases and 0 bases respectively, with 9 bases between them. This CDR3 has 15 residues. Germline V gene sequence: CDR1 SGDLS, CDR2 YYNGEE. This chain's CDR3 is CASSVVGGVNTEAFF. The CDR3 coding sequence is TGTGCCAGCAGCGTAGTAGGGGGGGTGAACACTGAAGCTTTCTTT.

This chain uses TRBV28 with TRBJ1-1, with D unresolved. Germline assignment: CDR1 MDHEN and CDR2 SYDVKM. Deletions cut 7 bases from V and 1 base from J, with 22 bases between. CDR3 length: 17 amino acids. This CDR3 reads CASTILVGGNGNTEAFF. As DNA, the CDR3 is TGTGCCAGCACCATCCTCGTGGGAGGGAATGGGAACACTGAAGCTTTCTTT.

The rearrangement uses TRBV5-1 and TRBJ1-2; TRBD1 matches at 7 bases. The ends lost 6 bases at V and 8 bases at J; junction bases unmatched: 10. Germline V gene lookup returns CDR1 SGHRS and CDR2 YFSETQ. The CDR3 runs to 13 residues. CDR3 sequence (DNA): TGCGCCAGCACCTGGGACAGTCTGGGCGGCTACACCTTC. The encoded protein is CASTWDSLGGYTF. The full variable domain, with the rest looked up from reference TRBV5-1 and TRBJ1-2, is KAGVTQTPRYLIKTRGQQVTLSCSPISGHRSVSWYQQTPGQGLQFLFEYFSETQRNKGNFPGRFSGRQFSNSRSEMNVSTLELGDSALYLCASTWDSLGGYTFGSGTRLTVV.

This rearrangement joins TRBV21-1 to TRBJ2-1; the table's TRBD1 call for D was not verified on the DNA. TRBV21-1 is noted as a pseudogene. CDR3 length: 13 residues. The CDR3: CASTQDRGDEQFF. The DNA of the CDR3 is TGTGCCAGCACCCAAGACAGGGGGGATGAGCAGTTCTTC.

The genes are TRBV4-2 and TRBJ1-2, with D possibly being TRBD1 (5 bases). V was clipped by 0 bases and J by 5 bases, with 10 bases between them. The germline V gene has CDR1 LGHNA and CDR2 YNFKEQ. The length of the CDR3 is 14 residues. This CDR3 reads CASSQDATVYGYTF. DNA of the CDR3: TGTGCCAGCAGCCAAGATGCGACAGTATATGGCTACACCTTC.

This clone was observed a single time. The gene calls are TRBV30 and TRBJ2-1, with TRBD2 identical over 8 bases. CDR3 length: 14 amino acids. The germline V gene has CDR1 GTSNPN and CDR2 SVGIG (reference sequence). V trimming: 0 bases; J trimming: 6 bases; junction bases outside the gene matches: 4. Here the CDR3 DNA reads TGTGCCTGGAGTGTAGGACTAGCTGGCAATGAGCAGTTCTTC. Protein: CAWSVGLAGNEQFF.

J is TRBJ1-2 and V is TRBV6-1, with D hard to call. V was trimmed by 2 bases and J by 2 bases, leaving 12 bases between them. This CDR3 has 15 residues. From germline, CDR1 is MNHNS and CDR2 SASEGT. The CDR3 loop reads CASSEPQTLNYGYTF. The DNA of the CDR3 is TGTGCCAGCAGTGAACCCCAGACACTCAACTATGGCTACACCTTC.

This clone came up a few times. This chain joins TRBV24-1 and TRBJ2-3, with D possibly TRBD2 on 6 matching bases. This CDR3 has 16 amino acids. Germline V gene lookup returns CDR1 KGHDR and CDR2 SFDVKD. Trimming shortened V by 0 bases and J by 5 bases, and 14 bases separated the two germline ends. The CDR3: CATSDLPGLSKDTQYF. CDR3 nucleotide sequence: TGTGCCACCAGTGATTTGCCTGGACTATCTAAAGATACGCAGTATTTT.

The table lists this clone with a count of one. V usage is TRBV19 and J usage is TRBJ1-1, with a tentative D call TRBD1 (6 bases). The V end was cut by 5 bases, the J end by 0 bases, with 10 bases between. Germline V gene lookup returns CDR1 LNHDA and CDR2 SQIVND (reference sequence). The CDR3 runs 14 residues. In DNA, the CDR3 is TGTGCCAGTAGTGGGGACACCCTGAACACTGAAGCTTTCTTT. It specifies CASSGDTLNTEAFF.

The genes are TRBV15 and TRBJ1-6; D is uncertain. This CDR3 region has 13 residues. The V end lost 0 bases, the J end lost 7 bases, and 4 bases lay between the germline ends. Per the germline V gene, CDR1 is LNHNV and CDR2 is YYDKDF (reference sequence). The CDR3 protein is CATSRDSNSPLHF. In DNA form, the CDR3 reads TGTGCCACCAGCAGAGATTCAAATTCACCCCTCCACTTT.

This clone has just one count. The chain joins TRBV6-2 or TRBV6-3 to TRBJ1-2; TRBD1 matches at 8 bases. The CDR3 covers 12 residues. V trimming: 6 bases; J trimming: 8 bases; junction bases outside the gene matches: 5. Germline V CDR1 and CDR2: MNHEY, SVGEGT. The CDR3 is CASSGTGYGYTF. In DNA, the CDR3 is TGTGCCAGCAGCGGGACAGGATACGGCTACACCTTC.

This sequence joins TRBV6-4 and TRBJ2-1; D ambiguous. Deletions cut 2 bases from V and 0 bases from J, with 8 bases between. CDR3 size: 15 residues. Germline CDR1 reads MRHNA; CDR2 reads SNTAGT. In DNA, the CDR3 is TGTGCCAGCAGTGACGGGCCGACCTCCTACAATGAGCAGTTCTTC. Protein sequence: CASSDGPTSYNEQFF.

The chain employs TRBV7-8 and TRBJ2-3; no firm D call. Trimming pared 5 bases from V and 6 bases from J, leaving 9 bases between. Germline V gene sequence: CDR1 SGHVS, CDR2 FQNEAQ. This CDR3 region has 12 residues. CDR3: CASSLNGDTQYF. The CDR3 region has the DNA TGTGCCAGCAGCCTAAACGGGGATACGCAGTATTTT.

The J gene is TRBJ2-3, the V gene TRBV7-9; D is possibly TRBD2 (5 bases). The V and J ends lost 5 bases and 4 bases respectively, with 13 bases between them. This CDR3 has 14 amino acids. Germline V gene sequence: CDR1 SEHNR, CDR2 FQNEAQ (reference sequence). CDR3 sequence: CASSLEGPPDTQYF. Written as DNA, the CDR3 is TGTGCCAGCAGCCTCGAGGGTCCACCAGATACGCAGTATTTT.

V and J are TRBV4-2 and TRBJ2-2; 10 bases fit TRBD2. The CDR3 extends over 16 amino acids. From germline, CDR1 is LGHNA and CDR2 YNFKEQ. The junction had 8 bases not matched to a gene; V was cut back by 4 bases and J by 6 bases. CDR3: CASSLLAGEDAGELFF. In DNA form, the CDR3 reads TGTGCCAGCAGCCTTCTAGCGGGAGAGGACGCCGGGGAGCTGTTTTTT.